Detailed here is one TCR beta chain. Profiled with immunoSEQ multiplex PCR; TCRdb holds only in-frame clones, not every one. This table has around 2,000,000 clones, approximately 95% appearing once. This entry comes from a study of shared clonotypes between healthy human individuals. The CDR3 has 13 residues. V was clipped by 5 bases and J by 4 bases, with 11 bases between them. Germline V gene sequence: CDR1 SGHAT, CDR2 FQNNGV. This sequence was found in a man aged 18 to 35 in good health. Sequencing input: naive CD4+ T cells sorted from blood. Described subset: CD45RA+ positively selected. This rearrangement joins TRBV11-2 to TRBJ1-2; D is perhaps TRBD1 (5 bases). The CDR3 region is CASSVAGIYGYTF. As DNA, the CDR3 is TGTGCCAGCAGCGTAGCAGGGATCTATGGCTACACCTTC.